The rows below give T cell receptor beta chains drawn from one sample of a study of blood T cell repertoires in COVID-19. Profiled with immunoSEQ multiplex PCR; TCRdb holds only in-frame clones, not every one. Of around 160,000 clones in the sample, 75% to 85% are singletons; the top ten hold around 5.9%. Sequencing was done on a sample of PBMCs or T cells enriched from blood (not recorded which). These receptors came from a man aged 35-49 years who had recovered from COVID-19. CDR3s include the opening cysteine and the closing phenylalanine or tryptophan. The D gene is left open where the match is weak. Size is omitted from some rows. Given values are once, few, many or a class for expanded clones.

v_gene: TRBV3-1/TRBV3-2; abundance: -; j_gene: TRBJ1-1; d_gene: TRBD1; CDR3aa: CASSQRGRTGAEAFF; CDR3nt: TGTGCCAGCAGCCAGAGAGGCCGTACAGGGGCTGAAGCTTTCTTT
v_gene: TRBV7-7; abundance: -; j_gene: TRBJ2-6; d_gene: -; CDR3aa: CASSLVPQGSKKVSGANVLTF; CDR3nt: TGTGCCAGCAGCTTAGTCCCCCAGGGGTCAAAAAAAGTCTCTGGGGCCAACGTCCTGACTTTC
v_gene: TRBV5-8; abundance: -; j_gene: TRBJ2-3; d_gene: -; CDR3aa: CASILQPSAPGTQYF; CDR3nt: TGTGCCAGCATCCTACAGCCAAGCGCGCCAGGGACGCAGTATTTT
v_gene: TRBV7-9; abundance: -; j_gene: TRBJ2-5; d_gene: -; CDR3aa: CASSSGQQRETQYF; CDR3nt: TGTGCCAGCAGCTCGGGTCAGCAGCGGGAGACCCAGTACTTC
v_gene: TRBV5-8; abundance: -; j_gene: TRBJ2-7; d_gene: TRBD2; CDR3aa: CASSWTSGISPYEQYF; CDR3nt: TGTGCCAGCAGCTGGACTAGCGGGATCTCCCCCTACGAGCAGTACTTC
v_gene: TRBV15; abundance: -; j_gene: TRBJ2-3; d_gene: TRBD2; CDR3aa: CATEKGTGGSTDTQYF; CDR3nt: TGTGCCACCGAGAAAGGAACGGGGGGGAGTACAGATACGCAGTATTTT
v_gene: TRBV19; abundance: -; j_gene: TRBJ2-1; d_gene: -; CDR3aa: CASRDRYNEQFF; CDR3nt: TGTGCCAGCAGAGACAGGTACAATGAGCAGTTCTTC
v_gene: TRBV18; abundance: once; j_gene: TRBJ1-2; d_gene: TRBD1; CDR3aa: CASSPESGTGVYGYTF; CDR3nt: TGTGCCAGCTCACCTGAATCCGGGACAGGGGTATATGGCTACACCTTC
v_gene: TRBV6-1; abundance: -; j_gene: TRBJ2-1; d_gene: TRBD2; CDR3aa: CASSELAGGSYNEQFF; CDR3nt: TGTGCCAGCAGTGAATTAGCGGGGGGCTCCTACAATGAGCAGTTCTTC
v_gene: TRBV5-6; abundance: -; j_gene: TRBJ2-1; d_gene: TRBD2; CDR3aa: CASSFSGGAYNEQFF; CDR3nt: TGTGCCAGCAGCTTTAGCGGGGGGGCCTACAATGAGCAGTTCTTC
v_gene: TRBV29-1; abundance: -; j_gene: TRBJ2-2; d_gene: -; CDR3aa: CSVVTSKNTGELFF; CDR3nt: TGCAGCGTTGTTACTAGCAAGAACACCGGGGAGCTGTTTTTT
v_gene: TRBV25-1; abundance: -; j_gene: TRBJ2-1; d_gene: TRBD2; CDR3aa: CASSEYGGSSYNEQFF; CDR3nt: TGTGCCAGCAGTGAATACGGGGGGAGCTCCTACAATGAGCAGTTCTTC
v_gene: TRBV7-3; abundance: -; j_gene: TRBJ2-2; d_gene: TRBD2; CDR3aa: CASRRTSMGELFF; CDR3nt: TGTGCCAGCAGACGGACTAGCATGGGGGAGCTGTTTTTT
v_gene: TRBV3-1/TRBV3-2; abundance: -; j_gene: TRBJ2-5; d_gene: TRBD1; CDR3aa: CASSQAGQGVQETQYF; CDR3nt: TGTGCCAGCAGCCAAGCTGGACAGGGCGTACAAGAGACCCAGTACTTC
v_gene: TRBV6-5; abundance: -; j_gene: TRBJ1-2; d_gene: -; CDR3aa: CASTLSRGIGYTF; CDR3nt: TGTGCCAGCACTCTTAGCAGGGGTATTGGCTACACCTTC
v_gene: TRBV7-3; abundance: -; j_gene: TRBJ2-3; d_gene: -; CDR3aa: CASSFSGGDTQYF; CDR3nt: TGTGCCAGCAGCTTTAGTGGGGGGGATACGCAGTATTTT
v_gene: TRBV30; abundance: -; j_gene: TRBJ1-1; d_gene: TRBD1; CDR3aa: CAWDRGETEAFF; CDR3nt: TGTGCCTGGGACAGGGGTGAGACTGAAGCTTTCTTT
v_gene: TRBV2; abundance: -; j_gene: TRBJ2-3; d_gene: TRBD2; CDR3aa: CASSGLAGGPGMPDTQYF; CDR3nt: TGTGCCAGCAGTGGACTAGCGGGGGGGCCGGGTATGCCAGATACGCAGTATTTT
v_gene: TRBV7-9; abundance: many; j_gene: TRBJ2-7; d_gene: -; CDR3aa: CASSLGLGDSYEQYF; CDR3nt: TGTGCCAGCAGCTTAGGACTAGGGGACTCCTACGAGCAGTACTTC
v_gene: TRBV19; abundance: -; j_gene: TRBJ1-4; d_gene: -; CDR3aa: CACDTGGTNEKLFF; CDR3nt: TGTGCCTGCGACACCGGCGGGACTAATGAAAAACTGTTTTTT
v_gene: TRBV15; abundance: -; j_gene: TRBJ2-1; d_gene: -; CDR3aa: CATSRDLPVSYNEQFF; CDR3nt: TGTGCCACCAGCAGAGATCTACCCGTGTCCTACAATGAGCAGTTCTTC
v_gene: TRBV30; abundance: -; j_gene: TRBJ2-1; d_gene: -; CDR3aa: CAWVGRSYNEQFF; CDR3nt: TGTGCCTGGGTTGGGCGCTCCTACAATGAGCAGTTCTTC
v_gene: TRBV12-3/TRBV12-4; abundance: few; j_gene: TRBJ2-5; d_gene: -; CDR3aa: CASSPGRGETQYF; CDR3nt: TGTGCCAGCAGCCCCGGTCGAGGAGAGACCCAGTACTTC
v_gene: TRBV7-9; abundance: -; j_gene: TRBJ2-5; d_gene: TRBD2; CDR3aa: CASMRGGQETQYF; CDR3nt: TGTGCCAGCATGCGGGGAGGGCAGGAGACCCAGTACTTC
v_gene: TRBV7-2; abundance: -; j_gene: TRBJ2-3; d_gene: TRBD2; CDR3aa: CASSSQLAGGFLEDTQYF; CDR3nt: TGTGCCAGCAGCTCACAACTAGCGGGGGGCTTTTTGGAAGATACGCAGTATTTT
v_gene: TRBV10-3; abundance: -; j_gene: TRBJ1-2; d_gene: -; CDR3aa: CAITTGPKNYGYTF; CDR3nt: TGTGCCATTACCACAGGGCCCAAGAACTATGGCTACACCTTC
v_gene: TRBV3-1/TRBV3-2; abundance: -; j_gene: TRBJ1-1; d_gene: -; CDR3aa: CASSQGLTEAFF; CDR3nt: TGTGCCAGCAGCCAGGGGCTCACTGAAGCTTTCTTT
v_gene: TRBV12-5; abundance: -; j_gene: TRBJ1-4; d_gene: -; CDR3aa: CASGLDHKFSDSRNEKLFF; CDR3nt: TGTGCTAGTGGTTTGGACCACAAATTCTCGGACAGCCGAAATGAAAAACTGTTTTTT
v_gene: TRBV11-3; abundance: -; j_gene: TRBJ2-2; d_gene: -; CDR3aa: CASSPRGNGELFF; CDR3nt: TGTGCCAGCAGCCCCAGGGGAAACGGGGAGCTGTTTTTT
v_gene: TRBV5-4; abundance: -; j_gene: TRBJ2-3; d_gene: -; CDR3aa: CASSLQGTDTQYF; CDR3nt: TGTGCCAGCAGCTTACAGGGTACAGATACGCAGTATTTT
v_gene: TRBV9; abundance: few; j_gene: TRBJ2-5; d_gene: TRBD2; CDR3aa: CASSVASGGETQYF; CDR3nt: TGTGCCAGCAGCGTAGCTAGCGGGGGAGAGACCCAGTACTTC
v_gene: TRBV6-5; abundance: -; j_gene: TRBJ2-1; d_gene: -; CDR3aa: CASSQLRGYEQFF; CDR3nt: TGTGCCAGCAGTCAACTACGAGGGTATGAGCAGTTCTTC
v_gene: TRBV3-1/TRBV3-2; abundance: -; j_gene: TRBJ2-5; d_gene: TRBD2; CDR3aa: CASSQPPTSGGGETQYF; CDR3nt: TGTGCCAGCAGCCAACCGCCTACTAGCGGGGGGGGAGAGACCCAGTACTTC